This TCR beta chain is drawn from a study of monozygotic twins with inflammatory bowel disease. As for this clonotype: The antigen is undetermined.

Germline lookup yields CDR1 ENHRY and CDR2 SYGVKD. The CDR3 runs 15 residues. Study-level points and caveats: On the inverse Simpson index, IBD patients scored lower for TCRbeta diversity than healthy co-twins. Among twins, concordant and discordant pairs did not differ in repertoire similarity, possibly from limited power.

During cDNA synthesis, UMIs that each contained a 6-nucleotide sample barcode were added by means of template switching. TCRdb reprocessed the 5' RACE reads and keeps a single row for each CDR3 protein, giving no DNA. The sample table includes 110,000 or so distinct CDR3 sequences. This sequence joins TRBV10-3 and TRBJ2-3; without DNA, the TCRdb call of TRBD2 cannot be checked. The sequencing sample was made of blood. This sequence was found in a human donor with ulcerative colitis or Crohn's disease, or a healthy co-twin of an affected twin (not recorded which). This CDR3 reads CAITRDRGLADTQYF.